The 22 T cell receptor beta chains below all came from one sample that was sequenced in a study of vaccination and CD4 T cells after COVID-19. Treatment indicated: approximately 9-day PBMC culture with coronavirus spike peptide pools or control peptides (ViraFEST assay). Antigens for these TCRs are unknown. Cultured CD4+ T cell DNA was sequenced using the Oncomine TCR Beta short-read assay. TCRdb reprocessed the PCR reads with MiXCR, giving one entry per CDR3 protein. In the table there are fewer than 25,000 distinct CDR3 sequences, 45% to 60% of which are singletons. Source material: CD4+ T cells from blood, cultured in vitro. The receptors come from a human donor who had recovered from COVID-19.

DNA for the CDR3: TGTGCCAGCAGCTTAAGGGTAGCGGGGATTGCCTACGAGCAGTACTTC. Translated: CASSLRVAGIAYEQYF. The V gene is TRBV11-2, the J gene TRBJ2-7, with 8 bases aligning to TRBD2. The CDR3 length is 16 residues. Germline assignment: CDR1 SGHAT and CDR2 FQNNGV. The junction had 8 bases not matched to a gene; V was cut back by 2 bases and J by 2 bases.

The genes are TRBV20-1 and TRBJ1-4, with D uncertain. Per germline, CDR1 DFQATT and CDR2 SNEGSKA (reference sequence). The CDR3 covers 11 residues. Between the trimmed V and J ends, which lost 1 base and 6 bases, there was a span of 3 bases. The CDR3 DNA sequence: TGCAGTGCTAGAGTGTATGAAAAACTGTTTTTT. It is translated as CSARVYEKLFF.

The gene calls are TRBV20-1 and TRBJ2-2, with 9 nucleotides matching TRBD2. Germline values: CDR1 DFQATT, CDR2 SNEGSKA (reference sequence). The trim removed 1 base at V and 4 bases at J, leaving 10 bases unmatched. The CDR3 covers 17 residues. CDR3 sequence: CSARGRIAGEVTGELFF. The DNA of the CDR3 is TGCAGTGCTAGAGGTCGTATAGCGGGAGAGGTCACCGGGGAGCTGTTTTTT.

The rearrangement links TRBV30 to TRBJ1-5; no reliable D call. Germline V gene sequence: CDR1 GTSNPN, CDR2 SVGIG (reference sequence). This CDR3 comprises 15 residues. Trimming left V 3 bases short and J 0 bases short, with 12 bases between. CDR3 amino acids: CAWSPGPGSNQPQHF. In nucleotides, the CDR3 is TGTGCCTGGAGCCCGGGTCCCGGTAGCAATCAGCCCCAGCATTTT.

The chain links TRBV28 to TRBJ1-5; D ambiguous. This CDR3 comprises 13 residues. Germline V CDR1 and CDR2: MDHEN, SYDVKM. Trimming removed 6 bases at V and 5 bases at J, with 11 bases between. CDR3 sequence: CASSLRGYQPQHF. The CDR3 DNA reads TGTGCCAGCAGCCTACGGGGATATCAGCCCCAGCATTTT.

The chain recombines TRBV19 with TRBJ1-6, with D perhaps TRBD1 (5 bases). V was cut by 6 bases and J by 4 bases, with 10 bases left in between. CDR1 LNHDA and CDR2 SQIVND come from the germline V gene (reference sequence). This CDR3 contains 14 residues. Written as DNA, the CDR3 is TGTGCCAGTAGCCCGGGACGGTATAATTCACCCCTCCACTTT. This codes for CASSPGRYNSPLHF.

This clonotype was counted a few times. The chain is built from TRBV20-1 and TRBJ2-1; 10 positions agree with TRBD2. Looked up from germline, CDR1 is DFQATT and CDR2 is SNEGSKA (reference sequence). There are 15 residues in the CDR3. J was trimmed by 6 bases and V by 0 bases; bases with no gene match: 5. The CDR3 DNA follows: TGCAGTGCTAGAGATCCTAGCGGGAGTGGCAATGAGCAGTTCTTC. Translated, it gives CSARDPSGSGNEQFF.

This clonotype was detected a few times. The chain links TRBV7-2 to TRBJ1-1, with D maybe TRBD1 (5 bases). Trimming removed 5 bases from V and 1 base from J, with 14 bases in between. This CDR3 region has 15 residues. Looked up from germline, CDR1 is SGHTA and CDR2 is FQGNSA. Here the CDR3 DNA reads TGTGCCAGCAGCCCGAAGCGGGGCGGGAACACTGAAGCTTTCTTT. This translates into CASSPKRGGNTEAFF.

The chain is built from TRBV5-1 and TRBJ1-4; 7 bases align to TRBD1. The germline V gene encodes CDR1 SGHRS and CDR2 YFSETQ. This CDR3 is 15 amino acids long. V shed 0 bases and J 8 bases; nucleotides not matched to a gene: 7. DNA for the CDR3: TGCGCCAGCAGCTTGGGTACAGGGGAGACGGAAAAACTGTTTTTT. It encodes CASSLGTGETEKLFF.

The CDR3 DNA reads as TGTGCCAGCATGACTAGCGGGAGTCAAAGTGAGCAGTTCTTC. Protein sequence: CASMTSGSQSEQFF. The chain combines TRBV11-2 with TRBJ2-1, with 12 nucleotides matching TRBD2. Germline V gene lookup returns CDR1 SGHAT and CDR2 FQNNGV. The J segment lost 9 bases and the V segment lost 7 bases, leaving 7 bases of the junction unmatched. The CDR3 is 14 amino acids.

The gene calls are TRBV19 and TRBJ2-7; 8 bases are a match to TRBD1. Trimming cost V 5 bases and J 6 bases; bases outside gene matches: 9. The CDR3 is made up of 14 amino acids. Germline-derived CDR1 and CDR2 are LNHDA and SQIVND (reference sequence). CDR3 bases: TGTGCCAGTAGTCTAGGGCAGGGGGCCGGCGAGCAGTACTTC. It translates to CASSLGQGAGEQYF.

This chain links TRBV6-5 with TRBJ2-7; 11 bases are shared with TRBD2. V lost 2 bases and J lost 9; bases outside the gene matches: 3. Per the germline V gene, CDR1 is MNHEY and CDR2 is SVGAGI. The CDR3 covers 13 residues. The CDR3 DNA is TGTGCCAGCAGTTACCTAGCGGGAGGTCGGCAGTACTTC. Translating gives CASSYLAGGRQYF.

V is TRBV10-3 and J is TRBJ2-1, with 7 nucleotides matching TRBD2. From germline, CDR1 is ENHRY and CDR2 SYGVKD. The CDR3 is 16 amino acids. The J segment lost 1 base and the V segment lost 2 bases, leaving 5 bases of the junction unmatched. The CDR3, as DNA: TGTGCCATCAGTGAGGGACTAGAAAGGTCCTACAATGAGCAGTTCTTC. The encoded protein is CAISEGLERSYNEQFF.

The rearrangement joins TRBV3-1 to TRBJ1-2; D is undetermined. Deletions cut 1 base from V and 7 bases from J, with 7 bases between. Germline lookup yields CDR1 LGHDT and CDR2 YNNKEL (reference sequence). The CDR3 length is 12 residues. CDR3 protein: CASSQGDVGYTF. The CDR3 coding sequence is TGTGCCAGCAGCCAAGGGGATGTTGGCTACACCTTC.

The chain couples TRBV20-1 to TRBJ1-6, with D unresolved. Germline loops: CDR1 DFQATT, CDR2 SNEGSKA (reference sequence). With 6 bases removed from V and 7 bases from J, the gap between germline ends came to 13 bases. This CDR3 has 13 residues. CDR3 loop: CSAPRGMNSPLHF. The CDR3 DNA reads as TGCAGTGCCCCCCGGGGTATGAATTCACCCCTCCACTTT.

This clonotype appeared once. The chain combines TRBV18 with TRBJ2-7, with D unresolved. The CDR3 sequence is 13 residues long. Germline V gene sequence: CDR1 KGHSH, CDR2 LQKENI. Trimming removed 3 bases from V and 6 bases from J, with 12 bases in between. For the CDR3, the DNA is TGTGCCAGCTCACCGAGCGTAAGGAGCGAGCAGTACTTC. Translating gives CASSPSVRSEQYF. The complete variable domain, with remaining parts taken from reference TRBV18 and TRBJ2-7, reads NAGVMQNPRHLVRRRGQEARLRCSPMKGHSHVYWYRQLPEEGLKFMVYLQKENIIDESGMPKERFSAEFPKEGPSILRIQQVVRGDSAAYFCASSPSVRSEQYFGPGTRLTVT.

This clonotype was recorded only once. Written as DNA, the CDR3 is TGTGCCACCAGTGAAAATAGGAACACTGAAGCTTTCTTT. It specifies CATSENRNTEAFF. The chain is built from TRBV24-1 and TRBJ1-1; D is unclear. Per germline, CDR1 KGHDR and CDR2 SFDVKD. The ends were cut back, 4 bases at V and 1 base at J, with 6 bases in the middle. The CDR3 is 13 amino acids.

The chain recombines TRBV30 with TRBJ2-2; D not resolved. Germline loops: CDR1 GTSNPN, CDR2 SVGIG (reference sequence). This CDR3 comprises 13 residues. V dropped 3 bases and J dropped 7 bases, with 12 bases sitting between them. Written as DNA, the CDR3 is TGTGCCTGGAGGGGGATTCGAATCGGGGAGCTGTTTTTT. Protein: CAWRGIRIGELFF.

This clonotype was counted only a few times. This chain uses TRBV20-1 with TRBJ1-2, with D perhaps TRBD1 (5 bases). With 3 bases removed from V and 5 bases from J, the gap between germline ends came to 13 bases. This CDR3 is 13 amino acids long. Germline CDR1 is DFQATT and CDR2 is SNEGSKA (reference sequence). The CDR3 DNA reads TGCAGTGCTAGTTCGGGGACCGGGTATGGCTACACCTTC. The encoded protein is CSASSGTGYGYTF.

This chain connects TRBV9 to TRBJ2-1; a possible D gene is TRBD2 (7 bases). This CDR3 is 18 amino acids long. Germline values: CDR1 SGDLS, CDR2 YYNGEE. Trimming took off 1 base at V and 6 bases at J, with 23 bases between the two ends. DNA of the CDR3: TGTGCCAGCAGCGTAAAAAGCCGGGGGGCCCCAGAGGGCAATGAGCAGTTCTTC. Amino acid sequence: CASSVKSRGAPEGNEQFF.

The CDR3, as DNA: TGTGCCAGCAGACCGAGGGAGACCCAGTACTTC. Protein: CASRPRETQYF. The rearrangement uses TRBV7-6 and TRBJ2-5; D remains ambiguous. Trimming took off 6 bases at V and 5 bases at J, with 7 bases between the two ends. Germline V gene data show CDR1 as SGHVS and CDR2 as FNYEAQ. The CDR3 consists of 11 residues.

V usage is TRBV20-1 and J usage is TRBJ1-1; D is unclear. The germline V gene encodes CDR1 DFQATT and CDR2 SNEGSKA (reference sequence). The CDR3 runs to 14 residues. Trimming removed 5 bases from V and 1 base from J, with 14 bases in between. The CDR3 nucleotides are TGCAGTGCTTATTTGGGCGGTCAGAACACTGAAGCTTTCTTT. The encoded protein is CSAYLGGQNTEAFF.